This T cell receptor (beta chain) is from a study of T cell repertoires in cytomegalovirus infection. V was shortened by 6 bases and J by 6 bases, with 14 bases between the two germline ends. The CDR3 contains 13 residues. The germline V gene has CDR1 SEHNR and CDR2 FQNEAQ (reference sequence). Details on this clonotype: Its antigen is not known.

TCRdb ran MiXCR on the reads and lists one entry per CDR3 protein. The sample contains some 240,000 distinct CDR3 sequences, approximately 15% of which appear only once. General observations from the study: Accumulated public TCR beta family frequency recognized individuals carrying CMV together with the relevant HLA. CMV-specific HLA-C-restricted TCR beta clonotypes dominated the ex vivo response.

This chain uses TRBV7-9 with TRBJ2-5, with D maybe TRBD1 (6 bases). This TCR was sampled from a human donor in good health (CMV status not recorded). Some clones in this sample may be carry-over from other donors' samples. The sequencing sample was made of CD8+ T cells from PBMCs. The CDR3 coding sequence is TGTGCCAGCAGACCCCCCAGGGGTCAGACCCAGTACTTC. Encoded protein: CASRPPRGQTQYF. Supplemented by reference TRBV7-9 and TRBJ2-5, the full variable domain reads DTGVSQNPRHKITKRGQNVTFRCDPISEHNRLYWYRQTLGQGPEFLTYFQNEAQLEKSRLLSDRFSAERPKGSFSTLEIQRTEQGDSAMYLCASRPPRGQTQYFGPGTRLLVL.